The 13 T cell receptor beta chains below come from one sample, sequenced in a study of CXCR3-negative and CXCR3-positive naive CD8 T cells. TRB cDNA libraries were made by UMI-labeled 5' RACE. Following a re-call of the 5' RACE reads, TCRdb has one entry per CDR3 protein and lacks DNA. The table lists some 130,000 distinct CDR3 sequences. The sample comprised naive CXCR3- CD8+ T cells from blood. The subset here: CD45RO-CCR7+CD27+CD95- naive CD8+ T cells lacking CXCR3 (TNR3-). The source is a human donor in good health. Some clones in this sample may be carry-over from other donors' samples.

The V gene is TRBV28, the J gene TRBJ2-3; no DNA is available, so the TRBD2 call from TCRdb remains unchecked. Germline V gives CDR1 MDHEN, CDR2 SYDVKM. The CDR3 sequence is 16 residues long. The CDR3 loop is CASTLGLAGETDTQYF.

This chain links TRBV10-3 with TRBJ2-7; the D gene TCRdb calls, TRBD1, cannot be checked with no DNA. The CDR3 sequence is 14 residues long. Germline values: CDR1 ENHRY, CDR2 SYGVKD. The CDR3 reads CAISEGQASYEQYF.

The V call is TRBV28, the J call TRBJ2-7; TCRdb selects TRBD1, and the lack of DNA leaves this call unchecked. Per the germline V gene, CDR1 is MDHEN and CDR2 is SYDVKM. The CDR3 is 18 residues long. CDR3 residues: CASSFAVFGQGLLDEQYF.

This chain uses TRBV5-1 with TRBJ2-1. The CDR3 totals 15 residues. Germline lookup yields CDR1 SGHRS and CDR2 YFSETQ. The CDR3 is CASSWSEASYNEQFF. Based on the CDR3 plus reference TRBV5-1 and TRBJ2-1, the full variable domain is KAGVTQTPRYLIKTRGQQVTLSCSPISGHRSVSWYQQTPGQGLQFLFEYFSETQRNKGNFPGRFSGRQFSNSRSEMNVSTLELGDSALYLCASSWSEASYNEQFFGPGTRLTVL.

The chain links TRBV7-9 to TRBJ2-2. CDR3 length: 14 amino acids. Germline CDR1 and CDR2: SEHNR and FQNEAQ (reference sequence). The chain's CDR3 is CASSSLQNTGELFF.

The CDR3 sequence is CATSRDVRTLSF. The chain uses TRBV15 and TRBJ2-1; TCRdb proposes TRBD2, but this gene call is untestable without DNA. CDR1 is LNHNV and CDR2 is YYDKDF in the germline V gene (reference sequence). The CDR3 totals 12 residues.

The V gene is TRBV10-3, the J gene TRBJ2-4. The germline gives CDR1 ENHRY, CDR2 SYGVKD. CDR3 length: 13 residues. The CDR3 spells CAISDRGFDIQYF.

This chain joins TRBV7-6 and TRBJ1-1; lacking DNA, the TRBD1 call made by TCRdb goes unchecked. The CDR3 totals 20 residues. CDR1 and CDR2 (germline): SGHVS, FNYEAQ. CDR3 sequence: CASSLAPRLAGGPGDTEAFF. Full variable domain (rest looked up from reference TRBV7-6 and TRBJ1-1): GAGVSQSPRYKVTKRGQDVALRCDPISGHVSLYWYRQALGQGPEFLTYFNYEAQQDKSGLPNDRFSAERPEGSISTLTIQRTEQRDSAMYRCASSLAPRLAGGPGDTEAFFGQGTRLTVV.

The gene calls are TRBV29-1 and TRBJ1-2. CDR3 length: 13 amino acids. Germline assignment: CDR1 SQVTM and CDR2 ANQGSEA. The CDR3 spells CSVDAGGVYGYTF. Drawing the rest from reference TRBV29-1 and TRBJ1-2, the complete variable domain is SAVISQKPSRDICQRGTSLTIQCQVDSQVTMMFWYRQQPGQSLTLIATANQGSEATYESGFVIDKFPISRPNLTFSTLTVSNMSPEDSSIYLCSVDAGGVYGYTFGSGTRLTVV.

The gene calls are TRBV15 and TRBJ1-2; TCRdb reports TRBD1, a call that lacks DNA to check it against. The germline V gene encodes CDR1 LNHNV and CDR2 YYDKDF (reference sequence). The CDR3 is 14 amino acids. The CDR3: CATSSGNYNYGYTF.

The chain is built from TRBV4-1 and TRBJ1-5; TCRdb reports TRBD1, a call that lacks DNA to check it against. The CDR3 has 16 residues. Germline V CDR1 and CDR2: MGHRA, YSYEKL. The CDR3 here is CASSPTPGQGNQPQHF.

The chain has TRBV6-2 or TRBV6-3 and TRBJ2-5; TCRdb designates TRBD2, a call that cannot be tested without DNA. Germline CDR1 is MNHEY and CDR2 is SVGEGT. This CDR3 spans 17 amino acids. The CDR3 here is CASSISPLSAGEETQYF.

The CDR3 is CASSLESGVYTEAFF. This sequence joins TRBV7-6 and TRBJ1-1; as DNA is missing, the TRBD1 call by TCRdb cannot be tested. CDR3 length: 15 residues. Germline V gives CDR1 SGHVS, CDR2 FNYEAQ.